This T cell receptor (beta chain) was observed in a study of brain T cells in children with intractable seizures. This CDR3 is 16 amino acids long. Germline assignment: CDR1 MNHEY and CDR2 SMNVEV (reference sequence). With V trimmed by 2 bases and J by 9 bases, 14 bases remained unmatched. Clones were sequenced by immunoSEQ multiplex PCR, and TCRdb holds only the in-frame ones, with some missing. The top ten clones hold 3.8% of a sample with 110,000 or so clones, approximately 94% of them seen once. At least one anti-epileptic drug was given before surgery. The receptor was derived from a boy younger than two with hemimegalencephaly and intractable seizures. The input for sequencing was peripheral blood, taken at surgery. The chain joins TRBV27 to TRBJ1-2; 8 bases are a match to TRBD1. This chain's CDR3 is CASSLARQGPVNSYTF. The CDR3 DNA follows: TGTGCCAGCAGTTTAGCCCGACAGGGGCCAGTGAATAGCTACACCTTC.